A selection of T cell receptor beta chains follows, all from one sample in a study of identical twins' blood T cells. TCRdb re-derived calls from the 5' RACE reads in MiXCR, one entry per CDR3 protein. In the table there are roughly 340,000 distinct CDR3 sequences, around 30% of which are singletons. Sequenced material: PBMCs. The source is a woman aged 18-49 years in good health. Both conserved end residues are part of each CDR3. The D gene is left open where the match is weak. Rows may omit the clone size; those that give it use once, few, many or a size class.

CDR3aa: CSAAGAYGYGYTF
CDR3nt: TGCAGTGCAGCAGGGGCGTATGGCTATGGCTACACCTTC
d_gene: .
abundance: .
j_gene: TRBJ1-2
v_gene: TRBV20-1

CDR3aa: CASEDNYGYTF
CDR3nt: TGTGCCAGCGAGGATAACTATGGCTACACCTTC
d_gene: .
abundance: .
j_gene: TRBJ1-2
v_gene: TRBV7-9

CDR3aa: CSARDDLDGQFF
CDR3nt: TGCAGTGCTAGAGATGATCTTGATGGGCAGTTCTTC
d_gene: .
abundance: .
j_gene: TRBJ2-1
v_gene: TRBV20-1

CDR3aa: CASSQGSRGTNNEQFF
CDR3nt: TGTGCCAGCAGCCAGGGGTCCCGAGGGACAAACAATGAGCAGTTCTTC
d_gene: .
abundance: few
j_gene: TRBJ2-1
v_gene: TRBV6-5

CDR3aa: CASTKRDGEAFF
CDR3nt: TGTGCCAGCACCAAGAGGGACGGTGAAGCTTTCTTT
d_gene: .
abundance: .
j_gene: TRBJ1-1
v_gene: TRBV11-2

CDR3aa: CASSIRGVSPLHF
CDR3nt: TGTGCCAGTAGTATAAGAGGGGTATCACCCCTCCACTTT
d_gene: .
abundance: few
j_gene: TRBJ1-6
v_gene: TRBV19

CDR3aa: CALRGLYTEAFF
CDR3nt: TGTGCCCTGAGGGGATTGTACACTGAAGCTTTCTTT
d_gene: .
abundance: few
j_gene: TRBJ1-1
v_gene: TRBV2

CDR3aa: CASRTGDTQYF
CDR3nt: TGTGCCAGCAGGACCGGCGATACGCAGTATTTT
d_gene: .
abundance: many
j_gene: TRBJ2-3
v_gene: TRBV6-6

CDR3aa: CSARSPGTHHTEAFF
CDR3nt: TGCAGTGCTAGAAGCCCCGGGACACACCACACTGAAGCTTTCTTT
d_gene: .
abundance: few
j_gene: TRBJ1-1
v_gene: TRBV20-1

CDR3aa: CAWIGYGGYTF
CDR3nt: TGTGCCTGGATTGGGTACGGTGGCTACACCTTC
d_gene: .
abundance: few
j_gene: TRBJ1-2
v_gene: TRBV30

CDR3aa: CASTVRRDEQYF
CDR3nt: TGTGCCAGCACCGTTAGACGAGACGAGCAGTACTTC
d_gene: .
abundance: .
j_gene: TRBJ2-7
v_gene: TRBV6-2/TRBV6-3

CDR3aa: CATSRQSKNNQPQHF
CDR3nt: TGTGCCACTAGTAGACAGTCCAAGAACAATCAGCCCCAGCATTTT
d_gene: .
abundance: few
j_gene: TRBJ1-5
v_gene: TRBV19

CDR3aa: CSASPGTAAYEQYF
CDR3nt: TGCAGTGCTAGTCCCGGGACAGCAGCCTACGAGCAGTACTTC
d_gene: TRBD1
abundance: .
j_gene: TRBJ2-7
v_gene: TRBV20-1

CDR3aa: CASSPPPRDSSYEQYF
CDR3nt: TGCGCCAGCAGCCCTCCCCCGCGGGACAGCTCCTACGAGCAGTACTTC
d_gene: .
abundance: .
j_gene: TRBJ2-7
v_gene: TRBV4-1

CDR3aa: CASSLQGTSDQPQHF
CDR3nt: TGTGCCAGCAGCTTACAGGGGACGTCGGATCAGCCCCAGCATTTT
d_gene: .
abundance: .
j_gene: TRBJ1-5
v_gene: TRBV7-9

CDR3aa: CASSTGQGSNEQYF
CDR3nt: TGCGCCAGCAGCACCGGACAGGGATCCAACGAGCAGTACTTC
d_gene: TRBD1
abundance: .
j_gene: TRBJ2-7
v_gene: TRBV5-1

CDR3aa: CASSFVGGYTF
CDR3nt: TGTGCCAGCAGTTTTGTCGGTGGCTACACCTTC
d_gene: .
abundance: few
j_gene: TRBJ1-2
v_gene: TRBV28

CDR3aa: CASSLPGLQPQHF
CDR3nt: TGTGCCAGCAGTTTACCGGGCCTTCAGCCCCAGCATTTT
d_gene: .
abundance: few
j_gene: TRBJ1-5
v_gene: TRBV12-3/TRBV12-4

CDR3aa: CASASSVEQFF
CDR3nt: TGTGCCAGCGCTTCTAGCGTCGAGCAGTTCTTC
d_gene: .
abundance: few
j_gene: TRBJ2-1
v_gene: TRBV10-3

CDR3aa: CASSLGTGRTGELFF
CDR3nt: TGTGCCAGCAGCTTAGGGACAGGGCGAACCGGGGAGCTGTTTTTT
d_gene: TRBD1
abundance: .
j_gene: TRBJ2-2
v_gene: TRBV7-9

CDR3aa: CSARDFRAGNTIYF
CDR3nt: TGCAGTGCTAGAGATTTTAGGGCTGGAAACACCATATATTTT
d_gene: .
abundance: few
j_gene: TRBJ1-3
v_gene: TRBV20-1

CDR3aa: CASSQASGTGELFF
CDR3nt: TGTGCCAGCAGCCAGGCTAGCGGGACCGGGGAGCTGTTTTTT
d_gene: TRBD2
abundance: .
j_gene: TRBJ2-2
v_gene: TRBV3-1

CDR3aa: CASSPLSPPVLTGELFF
CDR3nt: TGTGCCAGCAGCCCGCTATCACCCCCAGTACTCACCGGGGAGCTGTTTTTT
d_gene: .
abundance: few
j_gene: TRBJ2-2
v_gene: TRBV7-7

CDR3aa: CASRREFGTEAFF
CDR3nt: TGCGCCAGCAGGCGGGAGTTCGGCACTGAAGCTTTCTTT
d_gene: .
abundance: .
j_gene: TRBJ1-1
v_gene: TRBV5-1

CDR3aa: CSGGTGIGYTF
CDR3nt: TGCAGTGGCGGGACAGGGATTGGCTACACCTTC
d_gene: TRBD1
abundance: .
j_gene: TRBJ1-2
v_gene: TRBV20-1

CDR3aa: CASSNITGQGRREQFF
CDR3nt: TGTGCCAGTAGCAATATCACGGGACAGGGGCGGCGTGAGCAGTTCTTC
d_gene: TRBD1
abundance: few
j_gene: TRBJ2-1
v_gene: TRBV19

CDR3aa: CASSLVPVGPPLHF
CDR3nt: TGTGCCAGCAGCTTAGTCCCCGTTGGTCCACCCCTCCACTTT
d_gene: .
abundance: .
j_gene: TRBJ1-6
v_gene: TRBV7-2

CDR3aa: CSVERDFPYEQYF
CDR3nt: TGCAGCGTTGAACGGGATTTCCCCTACGAGCAGTACTTC
d_gene: .
abundance: few
j_gene: TRBJ2-7
v_gene: TRBV29-1

CDR3aa: CASGFLKREEYNEQFF
CDR3nt: TGTGCTAGTGGTTTCCTCAAGCGGGAGGAGTACAATGAGCAGTTCTTC
d_gene: TRBD2
abundance: many
j_gene: TRBJ2-1
v_gene: TRBV12-5

CDR3aa: CASSQDHNGGWNTEAFF
CDR3nt: TGCGCCAGCAGCCAAGATCATAACGGGGGCTGGAACACTGAAGCTTTCTTT
d_gene: .
abundance: .
j_gene: TRBJ1-1
v_gene: TRBV4-3

CDR3aa: CASSSGPNTDTQYF
CDR3nt: TGTGCCAGCAGCTCGGGGCCTAACACAGATACGCAGTATTTT
d_gene: .
abundance: .
j_gene: TRBJ2-3
v_gene: TRBV7-9

CDR3aa: CASSFGDTGELFF
CDR3nt: TGTGCCAGCAGTTTTGGGGATACCGGGGAGCTGTTTTTT
d_gene: .
abundance: many
j_gene: TRBJ2-2
v_gene: TRBV5-1

CDR3aa: CSASSAGSPYNEQFF
CDR3nt: TGCAGTGCTAGCTCAGCGGGATCTCCCTACAATGAGCAGTTCTTC
d_gene: TRBD2
abundance: .
j_gene: TRBJ2-1
v_gene: TRBV20-1

CDR3aa: CASSSLFSAPETRYF
CDR3nt: TGTGCCAGCAGTTCCCTCTTCTCAGCCCCGGAGACCCGGTACTTC
d_gene: .
abundance: .
j_gene: TRBJ2-5
v_gene: TRBV6-5

CDR3aa: CASSTVRGGINQPQHF
CDR3nt: TGTGCCAGCAGCACCGTTAGAGGGGGAATCAATCAGCCCCAGCATTTT
d_gene: .
abundance: many
j_gene: TRBJ1-5
v_gene: TRBV28

CDR3aa: CSVAKGLTGELFF
CDR3nt: TGCAGCGTTGCCAAAGGGCTCACCGGGGAGCTGTTTTTT
d_gene: .
abundance: .
j_gene: TRBJ2-2
v_gene: TRBV29-1

CDR3aa: CASSFLESRRSNEQFF
CDR3nt: TGTGCCAGCAGCTTTTTAGAATCGAGACGATCCAATGAGCAGTTCTTC
d_gene: .
abundance: .
j_gene: TRBJ2-1
v_gene: TRBV7-9

CDR3aa: CSATQGAGYEQYF
CDR3nt: TGCAGTGCTACACAGGGGGCGGGCTACGAGCAGTACTTC
d_gene: TRBD1
abundance: .
j_gene: TRBJ2-7
v_gene: TRBV20-1

CDR3aa: CSARPLGWEQYF
CDR3nt: TGCAGTGCTAGACCCCTGGGGTGGGAGCAGTACTTC
d_gene: .
abundance: few
j_gene: TRBJ2-7
v_gene: TRBV20-1

CDR3aa: CATLRDRFTGNTIYF
CDR3nt: TGTGCCACCCTACGGGACAGGTTCACTGGAAACACCATATATTTT
d_gene: TRBD1
abundance: .
j_gene: TRBJ1-3
v_gene: TRBV2

CDR3aa: CASSPGQNTEAFF
CDR3nt: TGCGCCAGCAGCCCGGGACAGAACACTGAAGCTTTCTTT
d_gene: .
abundance: many
j_gene: TRBJ1-1
v_gene: TRBV5-1

CDR3aa: CASERGAEAFF
CDR3nt: TGTGCCAGCGAAAGAGGGGCTGAAGCTTTCTTT
d_gene: .
abundance: .
j_gene: TRBJ1-1
v_gene: TRBV27

CDR3aa: CASTRTGTQPQHF
CDR3nt: TGTGCCAGCACCCGGACAGGGACTCAGCCCCAGCATTTT
d_gene: TRBD1
abundance: .
j_gene: TRBJ1-5
v_gene: TRBV2

CDR3aa: CASSQGGGHNTGELFF
CDR3nt: TGTGCCAGCAGCCAAGGGGGCGGGCACAACACCGGGGAGCTGTTTTTT
d_gene: TRBD1
abundance: few
j_gene: TRBJ2-2
v_gene: TRBV5-4

CDR3aa: CSARSLGQGASNGYTF
CDR3nt: TGCAGTGCTAGAAGTTTGGGACAGGGGGCTTCTAATGGCTACACCTTC
d_gene: TRBD1
abundance: .
j_gene: TRBJ1-2
v_gene: TRBV20-1

CDR3aa: CATGTGTGQGYTF
CDR3nt: TGTGCCACGGGTACCGGGACAGGGCAAGGCTACACCTTC
d_gene: TRBD1
abundance: .
j_gene: TRBJ1-2
v_gene: TRBV6-5

CDR3aa: CSVEDFEPTQETQYF
CDR3nt: TGCAGCGTTGAAGACTTCGAGCCTACCCAAGAGACCCAGTACTTC
d_gene: .
abundance: many
j_gene: TRBJ2-5
v_gene: TRBV29-1

CDR3aa: CASSHGTGEDGNTIYF
CDR3nt: TGTGCCAGCAGCCATGGGACAGGGGAGGATGGAAACACCATATATTTT
d_gene: TRBD1
abundance: few
j_gene: TRBJ1-3
v_gene: TRBV4-2

CDR3aa: CASSLSFVRGTEAFF
CDR3nt: TGTGCCAGCAGCTTATCATTCGTCAGGGGCACTGAAGCTTTCTTT
d_gene: .
abundance: few
j_gene: TRBJ1-1
v_gene: TRBV11-3

CDR3aa: CASSYRASLETQYF
CDR3nt: TGTGCCAGCAGTTACCGCGCTAGCCTAGAGACCCAGTACTTC
d_gene: .
abundance: few
j_gene: TRBJ2-5
v_gene: TRBV6-5

CDR3aa: CASSEQINEQFF
CDR3nt: TGTGCCAGCAGTGAACAGATCAATGAGCAGTTCTTC
d_gene: .
abundance: few
j_gene: TRBJ2-1
v_gene: TRBV2

CDR3aa: CASISGELFF
CDR3nt: TGTGCCAGCATATCCGGGGAGCTGTTTTTT
d_gene: .
abundance: .
j_gene: TRBJ2-2
v_gene: TRBV12-3/TRBV12-4

CDR3aa: CASSTRGNTQYF
CDR3nt: TGCGCCAGCAGTACGCGAGGTAATACGCAGTATTTT
d_gene: .
abundance: many
j_gene: TRBJ2-3
v_gene: TRBV10-2

CDR3aa: CASSPARRGGTEAFF
CDR3nt: TGTGCCAGCAGCCCAGCTCGGCGGGGAGGCACTGAAGCTTTCTTT
d_gene: .
abundance: few
j_gene: TRBJ1-1
v_gene: TRBV11-2

CDR3aa: CASSYHGEARGYTF
CDR3nt: TGTGCCAGCTCCTACCACGGGGAGGCTAGAGGCTACACCTTC
d_gene: .
abundance: .
j_gene: TRBJ1-2
v_gene: TRBV6-2/TRBV6-3